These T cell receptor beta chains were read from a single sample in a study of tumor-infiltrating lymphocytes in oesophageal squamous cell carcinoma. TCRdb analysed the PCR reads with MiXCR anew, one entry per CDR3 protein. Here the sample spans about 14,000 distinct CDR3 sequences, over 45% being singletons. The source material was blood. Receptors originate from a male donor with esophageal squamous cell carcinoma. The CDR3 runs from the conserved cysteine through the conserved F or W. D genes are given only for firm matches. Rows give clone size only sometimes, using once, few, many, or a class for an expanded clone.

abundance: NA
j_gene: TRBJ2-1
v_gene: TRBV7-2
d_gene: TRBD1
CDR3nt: TGTGCCAGCAGCTTACTACAGGGGCCTACTGGTGAGCAGTTCTTC
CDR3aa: CASSLLQGPTGEQFF

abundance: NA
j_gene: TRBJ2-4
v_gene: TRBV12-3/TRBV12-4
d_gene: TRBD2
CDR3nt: TGTGCCAGCAGGCCTTTGACTAGCGGGGGGTTC
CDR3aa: CASRPLTSGGF

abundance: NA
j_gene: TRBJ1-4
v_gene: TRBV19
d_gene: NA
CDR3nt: TGTGCCAGTAGTATAGGATGGAAGGAAAAACTGTTTTTT
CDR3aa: CASSIGWKEKLFF

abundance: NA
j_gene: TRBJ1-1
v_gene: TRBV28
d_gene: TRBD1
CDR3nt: TGTGCCAGCAGTTTAGGGGGACAGGGGGCGGCCATCACTGAAGCTTTCTTT
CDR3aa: CASSLGGQGAAITEAFF

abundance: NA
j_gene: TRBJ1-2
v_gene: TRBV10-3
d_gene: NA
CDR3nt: TGTGCCATCAGTGAGTCTAGTAATCCCAGGGACTATGGCTACACCTTC
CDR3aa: CAISESSNPRDYGYTF

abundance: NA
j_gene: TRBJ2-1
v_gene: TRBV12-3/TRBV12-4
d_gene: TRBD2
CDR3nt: TGTGCCACCAAACTAGCGGGAGGTAGTGAGCAGTTCTTC
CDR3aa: CATKLAGGSEQFF

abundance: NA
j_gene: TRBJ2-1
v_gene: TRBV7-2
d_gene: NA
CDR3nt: TGTGCCAGCAGCTTAGCGGGAGGCCCGGGAAGCTCCTACAATGAGCAGTTCTTC
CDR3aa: CASSLAGGPGSSYNEQFF

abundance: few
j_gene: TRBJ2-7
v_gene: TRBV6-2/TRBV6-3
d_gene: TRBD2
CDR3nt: TGTGCCAGCACCGATGGACTAGCGGGAGGGCCAGGGGTCTACGAGCAGTACTTC
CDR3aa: CASTDGLAGGPGVYEQYF

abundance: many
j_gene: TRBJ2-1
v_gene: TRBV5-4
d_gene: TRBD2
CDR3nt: TGTGCCAGCAGCTTGTCCTCGGGTAGCGGGAGATCTAGTGAGCAGTTCTTC
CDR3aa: CASSLSSGSGRSSEQFF

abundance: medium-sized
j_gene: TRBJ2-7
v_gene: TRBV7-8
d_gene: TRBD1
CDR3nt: TGTGCCAGCAGCTTAAAAAGGCCGGGACAGGGGGCTCACGAGCAGTACTTC
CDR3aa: CASSLKRPGQGAHEQYF

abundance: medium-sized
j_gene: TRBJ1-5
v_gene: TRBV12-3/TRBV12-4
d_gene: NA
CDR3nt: TGTGCCAGCAGCCCAGGGTCCAGAGATCAGCCCCAGCATTTT
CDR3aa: CASSPGSRDQPQHF

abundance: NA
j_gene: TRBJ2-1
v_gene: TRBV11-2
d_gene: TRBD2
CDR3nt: TGTGCCAGCAGCTTAGGTCGTAGCGGGAGAGGCAGCAATGAGCAGTTCTTC
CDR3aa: CASSLGRSGRGSNEQFF

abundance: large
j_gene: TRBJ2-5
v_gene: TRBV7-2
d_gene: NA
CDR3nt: TGTGCCAGCAGCGGACAGACACAAGAGACCCAGTACTTC
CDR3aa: CASSGQTQETQYF

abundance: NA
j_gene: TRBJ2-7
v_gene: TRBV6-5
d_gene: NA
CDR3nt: TGTGCCAGCAGTGCAGCCGGGATCTCCTACGAGCAGTACTTC
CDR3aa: CASSAAGISYEQYF

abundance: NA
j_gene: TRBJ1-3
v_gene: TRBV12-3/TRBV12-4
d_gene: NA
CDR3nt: TGTGCCAGCAGCCCCAGTAGAAGAAACACCATATATTTT
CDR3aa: CASSPSRRNTIYF

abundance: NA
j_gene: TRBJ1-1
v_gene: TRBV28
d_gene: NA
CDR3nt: TGTGCCAGCAGCCCAGGAGGGGGTGGGGGTGAAGCTTTCTTT
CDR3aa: CASSPGGGGGEAFF

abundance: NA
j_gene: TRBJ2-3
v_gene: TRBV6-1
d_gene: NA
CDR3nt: TGTGCCGCCCAAGGGGACGCAGATACGCAGTATTTT
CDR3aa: CAAQGDADTQYF

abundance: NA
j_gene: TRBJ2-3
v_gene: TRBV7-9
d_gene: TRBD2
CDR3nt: TGTGCCAGCAGCTCTAGCGGGATAGTCGCAGATACGCAGTATTTT
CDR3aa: CASSSSGIVADTQYF

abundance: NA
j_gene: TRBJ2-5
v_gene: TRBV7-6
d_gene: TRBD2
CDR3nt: TGTGCCAGCAGCTCCAGACTAGCGGGATACAATGAGCAGTACTTC
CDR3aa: CASSSRLAGYNEQYF

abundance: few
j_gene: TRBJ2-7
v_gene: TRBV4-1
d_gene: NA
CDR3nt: TGCGCCAGCAGCAAAGGACAGACGAGCTCCTACGAGCAGTACTTC
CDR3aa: CASSKGQTSSYEQYF

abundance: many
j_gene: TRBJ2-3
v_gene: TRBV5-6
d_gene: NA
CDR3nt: TGTGCCAGCAGCTTGGCAGATACGCAGTATTTT
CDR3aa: CASSLADTQYF

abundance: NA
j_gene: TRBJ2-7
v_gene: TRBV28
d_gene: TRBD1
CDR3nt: TGTGCCAGCAGTCCATACCCGGGACAGGGTGTCGAGCAGTACTTC
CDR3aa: CASSPYPGQGVEQYF

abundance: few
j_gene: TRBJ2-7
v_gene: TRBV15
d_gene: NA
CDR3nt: TGTGCCACCAGCAGCGGGAGTGGCACTTACAATGAGCAGTACTTC
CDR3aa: CATSSGSGTYNEQYF

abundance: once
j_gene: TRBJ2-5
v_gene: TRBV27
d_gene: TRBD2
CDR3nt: TGTGCCAGCGCGGGGCTAGCGGGAGGGTACCAAGAGACCCAGTACTTC
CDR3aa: CASAGLAGGYQETQYF

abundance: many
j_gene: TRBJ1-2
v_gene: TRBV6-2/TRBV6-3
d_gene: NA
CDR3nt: TGTGCCAGCAGCCTACAGCAGGGAGGCGGCTACACCTTC
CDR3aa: CASSLQQGGGYTF

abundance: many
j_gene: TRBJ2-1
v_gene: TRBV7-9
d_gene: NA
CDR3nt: TGTGCCAGCAGCTACAGGTACAATGAGCAGTTCTTC
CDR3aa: CASSYRYNEQFF

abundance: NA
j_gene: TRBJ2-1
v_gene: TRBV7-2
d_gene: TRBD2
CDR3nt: TGTGCCAGCAGCCTGGAGGGACTAGGAGTCAATGAGCAGTTCTTC
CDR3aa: CASSLEGLGVNEQFF

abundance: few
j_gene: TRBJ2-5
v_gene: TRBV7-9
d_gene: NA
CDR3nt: TGTGCCAGCAGCCCAGGTAGTTTCGTGTGGGAGACCCAGTACTTC
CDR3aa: CASSPGSFVWETQYF

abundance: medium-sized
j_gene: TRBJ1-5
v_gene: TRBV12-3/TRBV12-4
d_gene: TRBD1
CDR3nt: TGTGCCAGCAGCCAGGGACAGGGGGTCAATCAGCCCCAGCATTTT
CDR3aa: CASSQGQGVNQPQHF

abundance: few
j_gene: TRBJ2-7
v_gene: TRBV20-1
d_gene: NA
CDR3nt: TGCAGTGCTGGAAGGGGCGGGCTGAGCTCCTACGAGCAGTACTTC
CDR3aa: CSAGRGGLSSYEQYF

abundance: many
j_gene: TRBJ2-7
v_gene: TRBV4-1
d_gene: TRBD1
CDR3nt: TGCGCCAGCAGCCAAGCAGCCGGACAGGGATTCTACGAGCAGTACTTC
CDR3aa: CASSQAAGQGFYEQYF

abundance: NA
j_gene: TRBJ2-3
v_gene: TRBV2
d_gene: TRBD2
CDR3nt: TGTGCCAGCTGCCTAGCGGGAGCAGATACGCAGTATTTT
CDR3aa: CASCLAGADTQYF

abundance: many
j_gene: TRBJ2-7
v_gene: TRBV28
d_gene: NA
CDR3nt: TGTGCCAGCAGTTTGCGGTACGAGCAGTACTTC
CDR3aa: CASSLRYEQYF

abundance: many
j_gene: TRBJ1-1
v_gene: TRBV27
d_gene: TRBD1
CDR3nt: TGTGCCAGCAGTTTACAGGGGGTGAGCGCTGAAGCTTTCTTT
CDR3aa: CASSLQGVSAEAFF

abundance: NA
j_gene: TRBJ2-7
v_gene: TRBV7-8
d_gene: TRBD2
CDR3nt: TGTGCCAGCAGCTTGGGGGGGGGACCCTACGAGCAGTACTTC
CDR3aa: CASSLGGGPYEQYF

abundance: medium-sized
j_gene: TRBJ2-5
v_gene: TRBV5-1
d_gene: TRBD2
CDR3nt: TGCGCCAGCAGCTCTCCTAGCGGGAGAGAGACCCAGTACTTC
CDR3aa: CASSSPSGRETQYF

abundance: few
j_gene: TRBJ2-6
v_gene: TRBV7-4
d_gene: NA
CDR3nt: TGTGCCAGCAGCCCCCAGGAGGCCAACGTCCTGACTTTC
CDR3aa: CASSPQEANVLTF

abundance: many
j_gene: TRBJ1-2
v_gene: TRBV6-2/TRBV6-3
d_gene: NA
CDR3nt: TGTGCCAGCAGTTACTTCGTACCGAAAACAGGGACTCAAGGCTACACCTTC
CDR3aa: CASSYFVPKTGTQGYTF

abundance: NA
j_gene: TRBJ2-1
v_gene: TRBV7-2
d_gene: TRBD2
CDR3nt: TGTGCCAGCAGCTCTATAGCGGGACTCTACAATGAGCAGTTCTTC
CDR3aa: CASSSIAGLYNEQFF

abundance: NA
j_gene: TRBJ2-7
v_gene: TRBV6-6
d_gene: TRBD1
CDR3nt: TGTGCCAGCCGGGACAGGGGTACCTACGAGCAGTACTTC
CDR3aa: CASRDRGTYEQYF

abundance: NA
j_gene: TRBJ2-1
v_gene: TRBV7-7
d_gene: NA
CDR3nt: TGTGCTAGCAGCCCGCTCCCCGACAGGTCAGTACCCAATGAGCAGTTCTTC
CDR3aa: CASSPLPDRSVPNEQFF

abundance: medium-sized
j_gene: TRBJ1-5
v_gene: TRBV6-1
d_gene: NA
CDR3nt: TGTGCCAGCCAGACCGAAGGAGGACACAACTTTCAGCCCCAGCATTTT
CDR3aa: CASQTEGGHNFQPQHF

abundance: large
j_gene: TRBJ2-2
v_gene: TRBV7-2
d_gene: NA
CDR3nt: TGTGCCAGCAGCTTCGGTAGCTCGAACACCGGGGAGCTGTTTTTT
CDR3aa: CASSFGSSNTGELFF

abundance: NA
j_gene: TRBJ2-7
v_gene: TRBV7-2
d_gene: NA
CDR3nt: TGTGCCAGCAGCTCAGACTTGTTCTCCTACAATGAGCAGTACTTC
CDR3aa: CASSSDLFSYNEQYF

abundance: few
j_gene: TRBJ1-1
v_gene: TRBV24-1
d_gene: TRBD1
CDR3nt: TGTGCCACCAGTGGACAGGGAAAGACTGAAGCTTTCTTT
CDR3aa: CATSGQGKTEAFF

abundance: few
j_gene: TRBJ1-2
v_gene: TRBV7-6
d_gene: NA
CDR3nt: TGTGCCAGCAGCTTAGTGGACTATGGCTACACCTTC
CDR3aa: CASSLVDYGYTF

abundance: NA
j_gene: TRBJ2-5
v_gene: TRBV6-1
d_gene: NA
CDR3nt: TGTGCCAGCACCCAGGCGCAAGAGACCCAGTACTTC
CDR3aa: CASTQAQETQYF

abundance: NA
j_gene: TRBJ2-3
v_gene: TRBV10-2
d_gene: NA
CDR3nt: TGCGCCAGCAGTAGGGACCCTGCGGATACGCAGTATTTT
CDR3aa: CASSRDPADTQYF

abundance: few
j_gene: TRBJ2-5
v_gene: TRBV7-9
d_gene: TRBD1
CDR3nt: TGTGCCAGCAGTAAGGCCGGGACAGTGAAAGAGACCCAGTACTTC
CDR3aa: CASSKAGTVKETQYF

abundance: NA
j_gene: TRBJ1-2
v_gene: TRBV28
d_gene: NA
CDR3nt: TGTGCCAGCAGCGATTCGTACGACTATGGCTACACCTTC
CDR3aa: CASSDSYDYGYTF

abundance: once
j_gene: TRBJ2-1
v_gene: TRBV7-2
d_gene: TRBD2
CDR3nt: TGTGCCAGCAGCTTAAGGGGACTAGCATCCTACTACAATGAGCAGTTCTTC
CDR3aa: CASSLRGLASYYNEQFF

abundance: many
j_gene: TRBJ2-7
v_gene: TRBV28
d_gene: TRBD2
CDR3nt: TGTGCCAGCAGTTTACAACTAGCGGGAACGTACGAGCAGTACTTC
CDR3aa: CASSLQLAGTYEQYF

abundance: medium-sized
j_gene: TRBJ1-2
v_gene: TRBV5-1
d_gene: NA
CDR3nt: TGCGCCAGCAGCTTGGGGTATGGCTACACCTTC
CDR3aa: CASSLGYGYTF

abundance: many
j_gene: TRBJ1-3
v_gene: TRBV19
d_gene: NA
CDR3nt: TGTGCCAGCCGAAGAAACTGGGGTTTCACCTCTGGAAACACCATATATTTT
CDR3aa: CASRRNWGFTSGNTIYF